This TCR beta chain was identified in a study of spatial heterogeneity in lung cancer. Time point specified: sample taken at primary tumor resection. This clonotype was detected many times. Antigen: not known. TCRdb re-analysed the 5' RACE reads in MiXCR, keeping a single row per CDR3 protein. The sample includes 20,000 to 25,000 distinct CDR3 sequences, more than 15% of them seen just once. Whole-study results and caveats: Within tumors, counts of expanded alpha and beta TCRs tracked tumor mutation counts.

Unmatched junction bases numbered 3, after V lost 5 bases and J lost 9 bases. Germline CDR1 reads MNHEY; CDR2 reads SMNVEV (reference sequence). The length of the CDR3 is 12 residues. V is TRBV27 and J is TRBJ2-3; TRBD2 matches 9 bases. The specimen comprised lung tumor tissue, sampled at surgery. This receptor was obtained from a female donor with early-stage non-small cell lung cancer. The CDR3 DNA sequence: TGTGCCAGCAGTGTAGCGGGAGAAACGCAGTATTTT. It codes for CASSVAGETQYF.